This T cell receptor (beta chain) was captured in a study of blood T cells in healthy people across ages. The overall study: Template switching recovered approximately one barcoded beta molecule for every two T cells.

Through a sample-barcoded 5' primer and a J-beta primer mix, a second PCR was run for about 7 to 12 cycles. MiXCR, applied by TCRdb to the 5' RACE reads, yields one record per CDR3 protein. The table includes over 1,500,000 distinct CDR3 sequences, around 42% detected once. Each donor's blood draw was 8.5 to 10 milliliters of peripheral blood. The CDR3 covers 15 residues. Germline-derived CDR1 and CDR2 are SGDLS and YYNGEE. V lost 0 bases and J 4 bases, leaving 12 bases between the germline ends. Sequenced sample: blood. The TCR was taken from a human donor in good health. The chain has TRBV9 and TRBJ2-3; D is ambiguous. The chain's CDR3 is CASSVAGALSDTQYF. DNA for the CDR3: TGTGCCAGCAGCGTAGCTGGTGCCCTGTCAGATACGCAGTATTTT.